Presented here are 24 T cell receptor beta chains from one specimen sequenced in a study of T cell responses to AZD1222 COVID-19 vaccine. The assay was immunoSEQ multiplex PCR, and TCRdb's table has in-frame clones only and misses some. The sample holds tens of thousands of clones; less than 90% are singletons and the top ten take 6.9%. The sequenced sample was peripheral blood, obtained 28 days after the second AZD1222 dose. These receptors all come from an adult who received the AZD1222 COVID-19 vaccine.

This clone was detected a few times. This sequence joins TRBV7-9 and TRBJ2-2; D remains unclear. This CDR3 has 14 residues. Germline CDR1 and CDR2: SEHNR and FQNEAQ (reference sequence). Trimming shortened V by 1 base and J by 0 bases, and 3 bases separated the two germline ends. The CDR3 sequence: CASSLGSNTGELFF. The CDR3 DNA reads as TGTGCCAGCAGCTTAGGCTCGAACACCGGGGAGCTGTTTTTT.

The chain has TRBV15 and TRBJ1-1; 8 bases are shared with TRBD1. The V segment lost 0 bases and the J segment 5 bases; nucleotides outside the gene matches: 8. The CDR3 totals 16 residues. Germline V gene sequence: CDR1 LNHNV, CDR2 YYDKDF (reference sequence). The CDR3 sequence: CATSRDRVRGRTEAFF. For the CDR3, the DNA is TGTGCCACCAGCAGAGATCGGGTCAGGGGGCGGACTGAAGCTTTCTTT. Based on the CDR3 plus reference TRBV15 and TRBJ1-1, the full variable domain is DAMVIQNPRYQVTQFGKPVTLSCSQTLNHNVMYWYQQKSSQAPKLLFHYYDKDFNNEADTPDNFQSRRPNTSFCFLDIRSPGLGDTAMYLCATSRDRVRGRTEAFFGQGTRLTVV.

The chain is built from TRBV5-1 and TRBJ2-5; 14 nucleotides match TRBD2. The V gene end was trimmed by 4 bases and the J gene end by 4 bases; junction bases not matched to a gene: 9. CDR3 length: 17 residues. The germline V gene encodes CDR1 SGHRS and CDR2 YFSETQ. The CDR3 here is CASSVPTSGGAAETQYF. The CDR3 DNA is TGCGCCAGCAGCGTACCGACTAGCGGGGGGGCCGCAGAGACCCAGTACTTC.

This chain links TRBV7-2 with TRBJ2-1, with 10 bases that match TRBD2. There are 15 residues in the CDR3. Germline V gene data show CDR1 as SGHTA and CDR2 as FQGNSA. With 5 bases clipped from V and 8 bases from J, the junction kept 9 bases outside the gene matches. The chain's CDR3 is CASSRTSGNPHEQFF. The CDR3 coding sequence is TGTGCCAGCAGCCGGACTAGCGGAAACCCCCATGAGCAGTTCTTC.

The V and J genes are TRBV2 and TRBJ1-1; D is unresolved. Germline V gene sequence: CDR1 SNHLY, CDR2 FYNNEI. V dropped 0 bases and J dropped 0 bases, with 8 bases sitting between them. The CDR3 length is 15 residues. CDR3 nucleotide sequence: TGTGCCAGCAGTGAAGCGGTCCAGATGAACACTGAAGCTTTCTTT. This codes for CASSEAVQMNTEAFF.

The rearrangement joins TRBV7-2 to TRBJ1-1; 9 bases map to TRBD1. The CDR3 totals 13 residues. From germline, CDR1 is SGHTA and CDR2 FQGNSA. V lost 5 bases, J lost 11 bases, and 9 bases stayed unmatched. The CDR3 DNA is TGTGCCAGCAGCCGCACCGGGACAGGGAACGCTTTCTTT. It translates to CASSRTGTGNAFF.

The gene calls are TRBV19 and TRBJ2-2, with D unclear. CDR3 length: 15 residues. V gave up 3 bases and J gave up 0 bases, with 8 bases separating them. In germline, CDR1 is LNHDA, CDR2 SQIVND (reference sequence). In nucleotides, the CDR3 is TGTGCCAGTAGTATTATGGCCACGAACACCGGGGAGCTGTTTTTT. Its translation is CASSIMATNTGELFF.

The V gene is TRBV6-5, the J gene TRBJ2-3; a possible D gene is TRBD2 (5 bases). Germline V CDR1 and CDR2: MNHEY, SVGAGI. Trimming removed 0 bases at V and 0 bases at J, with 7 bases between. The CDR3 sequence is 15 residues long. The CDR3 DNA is TGTGCCAGCAGTTACTCGACTACTAGCACAGATACGCAGTATTTT. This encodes CASSYSTTSTDTQYF.

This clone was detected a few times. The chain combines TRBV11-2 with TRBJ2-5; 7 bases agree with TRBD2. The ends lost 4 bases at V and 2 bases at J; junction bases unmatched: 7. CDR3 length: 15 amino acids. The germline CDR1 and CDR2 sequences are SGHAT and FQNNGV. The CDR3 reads CASSYSGSGQETQYF. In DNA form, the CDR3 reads TGTGCCAGCAGCTATAGTGGTAGCGGGCAAGAGACCCAGTACTTC. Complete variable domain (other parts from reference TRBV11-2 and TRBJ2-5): EAGVAQSPRYKIIEKRQSVAFWCNPISGHATLYWYQQILGQGPKLLIQFQNNGVVDDSQLPKDRFSAERLKGVDSTLKIQPAKLEDSAVYLCASSYSGSGQETQYFGPGTRLLVL.

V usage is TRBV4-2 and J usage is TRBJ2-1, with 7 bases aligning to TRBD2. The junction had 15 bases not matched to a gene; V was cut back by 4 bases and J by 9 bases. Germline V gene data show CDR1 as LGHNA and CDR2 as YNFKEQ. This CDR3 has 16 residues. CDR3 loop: CASSPPERGVYREQFF. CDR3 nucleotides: TGTGCCAGCAGCCCCCCTGAGCGGGGCGTGTATCGTGAGCAGTTCTTC.

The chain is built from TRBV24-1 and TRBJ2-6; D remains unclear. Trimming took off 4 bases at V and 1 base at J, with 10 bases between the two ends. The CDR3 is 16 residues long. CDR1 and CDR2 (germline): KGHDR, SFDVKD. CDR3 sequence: CATSDPTKSGANVLTF. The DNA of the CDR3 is TGTGCCACCAGTGACCCGACAAAATCTGGGGCCAACGTCCTGACTTTC.

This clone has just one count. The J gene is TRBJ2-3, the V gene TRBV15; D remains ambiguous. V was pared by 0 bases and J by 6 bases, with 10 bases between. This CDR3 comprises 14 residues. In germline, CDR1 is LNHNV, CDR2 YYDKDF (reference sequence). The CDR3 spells CATSRDPPPDTQYF. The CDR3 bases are TGTGCCACCAGCAGAGACCCACCTCCGGATACGCAGTATTTT.

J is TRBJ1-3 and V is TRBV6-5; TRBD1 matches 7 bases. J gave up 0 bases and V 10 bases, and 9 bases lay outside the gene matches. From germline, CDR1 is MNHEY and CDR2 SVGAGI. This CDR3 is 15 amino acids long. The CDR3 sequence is CATRGQAYSGNTIYF. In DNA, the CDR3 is TGTGCCACCAGAGGACAGGCCTACTCTGGAAACACCATATATTTT.

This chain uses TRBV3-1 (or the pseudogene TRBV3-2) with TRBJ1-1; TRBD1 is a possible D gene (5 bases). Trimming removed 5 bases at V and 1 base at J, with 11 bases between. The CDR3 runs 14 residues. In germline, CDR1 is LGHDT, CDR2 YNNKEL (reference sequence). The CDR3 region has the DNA TGTGCCAGCAGCGAGGCCACAGGGAACACTGAAGCTTTCTTT. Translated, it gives CASSEATGNTEAFF.

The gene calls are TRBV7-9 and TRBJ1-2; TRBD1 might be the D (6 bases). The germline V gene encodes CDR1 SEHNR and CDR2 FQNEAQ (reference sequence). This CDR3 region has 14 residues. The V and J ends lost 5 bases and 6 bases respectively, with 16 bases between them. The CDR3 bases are TGTGCCAGCAGCCTTAAGGGGGGCAGAGATGGCTACACCTTC. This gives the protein CASSLKGGRDGYTF.

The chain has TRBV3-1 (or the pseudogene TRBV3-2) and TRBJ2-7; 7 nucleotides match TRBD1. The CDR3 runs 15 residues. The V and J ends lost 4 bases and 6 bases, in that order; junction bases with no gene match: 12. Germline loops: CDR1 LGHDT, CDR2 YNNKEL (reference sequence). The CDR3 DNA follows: TGTGCCAGCAGCCTAGGCAGGGGGTCTCTCCCCGAGCAGTACTTC. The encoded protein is CASSLGRGSLPEQYF.

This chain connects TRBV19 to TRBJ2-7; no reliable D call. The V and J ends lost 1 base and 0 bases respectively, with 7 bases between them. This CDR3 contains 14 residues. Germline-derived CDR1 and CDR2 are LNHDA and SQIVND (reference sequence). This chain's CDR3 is CASSIGHSSYEQYF. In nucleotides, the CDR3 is TGTGCCAGTAGTATAGGACACAGCTCCTACGAGCAGTACTTC.

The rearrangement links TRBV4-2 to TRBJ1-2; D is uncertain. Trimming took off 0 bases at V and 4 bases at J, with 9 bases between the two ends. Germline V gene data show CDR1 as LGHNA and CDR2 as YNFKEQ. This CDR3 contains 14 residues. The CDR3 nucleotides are TGTGCCAGCAGCCAAGATCGGAGCGGCTATGGCTACACCTTC. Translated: CASSQDRSGYGYTF.

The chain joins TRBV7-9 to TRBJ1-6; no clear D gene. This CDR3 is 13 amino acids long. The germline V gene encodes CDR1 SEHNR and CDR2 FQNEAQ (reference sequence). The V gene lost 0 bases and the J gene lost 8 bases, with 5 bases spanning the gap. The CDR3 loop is CASSLAEHSPLHF. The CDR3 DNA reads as TGTGCCAGCAGCTTAGCGGAACATTCACCCCTCCACTTT. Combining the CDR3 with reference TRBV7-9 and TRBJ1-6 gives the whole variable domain DTGVSQNPRHKITKRGQNVTFRCDPISEHNRLYWYRQTLGQGPEFLTYFQNEAQLEKSRLLSDRFSAERPKGSFSTLEIQRTEQGDSAMYLCASSLAEHSPLHFGNGTRLTVT.

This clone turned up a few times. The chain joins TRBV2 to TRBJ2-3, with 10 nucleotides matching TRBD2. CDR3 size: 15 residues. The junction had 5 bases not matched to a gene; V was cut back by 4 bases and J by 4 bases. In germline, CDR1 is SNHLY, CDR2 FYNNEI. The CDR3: CASSAGTSVPDTQYF. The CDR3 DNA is TGTGCCAGCAGTGCCGGGACTAGCGTCCCAGATACGCAGTATTTT.

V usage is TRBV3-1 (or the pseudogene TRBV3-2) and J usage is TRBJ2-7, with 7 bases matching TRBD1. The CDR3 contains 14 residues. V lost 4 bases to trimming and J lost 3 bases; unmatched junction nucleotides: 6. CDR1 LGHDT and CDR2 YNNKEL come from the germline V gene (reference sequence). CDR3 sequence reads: CASSPGTDGYEQYF. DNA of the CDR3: TGTGCCAGCAGCCCCGGGACAGACGGCTACGAGCAGTACTTC.

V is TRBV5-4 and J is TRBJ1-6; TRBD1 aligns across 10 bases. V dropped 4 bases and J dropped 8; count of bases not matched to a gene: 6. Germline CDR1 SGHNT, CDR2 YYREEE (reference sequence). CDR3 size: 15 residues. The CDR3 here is CASSQDRGSYSPLHF. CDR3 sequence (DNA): TGTGCCAGCAGCCAGGACAGGGGGTCATATTCACCCCTCCACTTT.

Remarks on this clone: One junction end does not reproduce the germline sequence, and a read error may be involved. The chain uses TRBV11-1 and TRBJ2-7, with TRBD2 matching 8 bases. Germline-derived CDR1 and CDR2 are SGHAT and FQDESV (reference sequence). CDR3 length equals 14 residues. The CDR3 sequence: CASSRAGASSEQYF. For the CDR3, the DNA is TGTGCCAGCAGCCGAGCGGGAGCCTCCTCCGAGCAGTACTTC.

Written as DNA, the CDR3 is TGTGCCACCAGTGATCACCCGGATGGGTCCTACAATGAGCAGTTCTTC. This sequence encodes CATSDHPDGSYNEQFF. The J gene is TRBJ2-1, the V gene TRBV24-1; D remains unclear. The CDR3 is 16 residues long. Germline CDR1 is KGHDR and CDR2 is SFDVKD. V was cut by 3 bases and J by 1 base, with 12 bases left in between.